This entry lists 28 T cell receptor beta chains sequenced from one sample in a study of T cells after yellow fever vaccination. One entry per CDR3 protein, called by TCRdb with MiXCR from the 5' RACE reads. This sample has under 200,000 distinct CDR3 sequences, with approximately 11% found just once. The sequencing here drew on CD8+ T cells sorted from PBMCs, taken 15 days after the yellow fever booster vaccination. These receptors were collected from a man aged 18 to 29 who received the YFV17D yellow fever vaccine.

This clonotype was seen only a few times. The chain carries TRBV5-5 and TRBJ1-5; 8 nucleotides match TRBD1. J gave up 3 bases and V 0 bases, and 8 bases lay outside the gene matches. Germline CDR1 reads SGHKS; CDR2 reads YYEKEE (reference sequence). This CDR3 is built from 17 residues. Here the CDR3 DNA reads TGTGCCAGCAGCTTGGCCGGGACAGGAGGCTTCAATCAGCCCCAGCATTTT. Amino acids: CASSLAGTGGFNQPQHF.

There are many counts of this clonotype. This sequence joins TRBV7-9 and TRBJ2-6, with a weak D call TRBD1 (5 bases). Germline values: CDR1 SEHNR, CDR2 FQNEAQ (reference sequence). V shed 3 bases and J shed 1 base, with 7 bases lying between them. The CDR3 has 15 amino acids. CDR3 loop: CASSLAGSGANVLTF. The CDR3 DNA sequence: TGTGCCAGCAGCTTGGCAGGGTCTGGGGCCAACGTCCTGACTTTC.

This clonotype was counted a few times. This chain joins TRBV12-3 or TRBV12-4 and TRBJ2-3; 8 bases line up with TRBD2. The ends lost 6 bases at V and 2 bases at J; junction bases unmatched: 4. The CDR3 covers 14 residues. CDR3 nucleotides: TGTGCCAGCAGCACTAGCGGTAACACAGATACGCAGTATTTT. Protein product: CASSTSGNTDTQYF.

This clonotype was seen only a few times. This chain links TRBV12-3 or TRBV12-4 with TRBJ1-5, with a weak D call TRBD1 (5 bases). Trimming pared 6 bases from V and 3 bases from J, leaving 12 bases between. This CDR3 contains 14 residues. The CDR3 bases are TGTGCCAGCAGGGGGGTGAGCCCCAATCAGCCCCAGCATTTT. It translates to CASRGVSPNQPQHF.

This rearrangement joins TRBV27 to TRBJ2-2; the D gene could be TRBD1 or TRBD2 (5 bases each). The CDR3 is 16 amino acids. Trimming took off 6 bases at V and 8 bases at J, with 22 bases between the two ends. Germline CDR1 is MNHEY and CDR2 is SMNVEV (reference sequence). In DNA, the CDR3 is TGTGCCAGCAGCACTAGGTGGGGCAGGAGGCGTGGGGAGCTGTTTTTT. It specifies CASSTRWGRRRGELFF.

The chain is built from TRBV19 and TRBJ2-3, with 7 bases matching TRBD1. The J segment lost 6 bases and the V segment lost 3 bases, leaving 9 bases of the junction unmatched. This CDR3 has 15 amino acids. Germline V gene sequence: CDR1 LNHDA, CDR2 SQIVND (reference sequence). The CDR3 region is CASSISATGSDTQYF. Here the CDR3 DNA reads TGTGCCAGTAGTATCTCGGCGACAGGGTCCGATACGCAGTATTTT.

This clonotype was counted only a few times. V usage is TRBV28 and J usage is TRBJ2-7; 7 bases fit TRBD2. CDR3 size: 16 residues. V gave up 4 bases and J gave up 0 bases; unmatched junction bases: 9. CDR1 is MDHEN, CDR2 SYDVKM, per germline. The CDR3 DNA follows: TGTGCCAGCAGTTCCCAGAGCGGGGCCATCTCCTACGAGCAGTACGTC. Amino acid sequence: CASSSQSGAISYEQYV.

The DNA of the CDR3 is TGCGCCAGCACTAGGGGGACGGCTCAAGAGACCCAGTACTTC. The encoded protein is CASTRGTAQETQYF. The chain couples TRBV5-1 to TRBJ2-5; tentative D call: TRBD1 (6 bases). In germline, CDR1 is SGHRS, CDR2 YFSETQ. The length of the CDR3 is 14 residues. V was shortened by 6 bases and J by 2 bases, with 14 bases between the two germline ends.

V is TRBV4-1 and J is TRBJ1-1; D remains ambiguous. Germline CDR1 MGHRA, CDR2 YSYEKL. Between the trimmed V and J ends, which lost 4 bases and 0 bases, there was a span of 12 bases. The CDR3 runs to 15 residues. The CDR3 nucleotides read TGCGCCAGCAGCCGTGCTTGGACTATGAACACTGAAGCTTTCTTT. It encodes CASSRAWTMNTEAFF.

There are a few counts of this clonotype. In DNA form, the CDR3 reads TGCAGCGTTGTCCCGCTGGGCAGTAATGAAAAACTGTTTTTT. This gives the protein CSVVPLGSNEKLFF. The chain joins TRBV29-1 to TRBJ1-4; D unresolved. The V gene lost 4 bases and the J gene lost 4 bases, with 13 bases spanning the gap. This CDR3 has 14 amino acids. Germline V gene sequence: CDR1 SQVTM, CDR2 ANQGSEA.

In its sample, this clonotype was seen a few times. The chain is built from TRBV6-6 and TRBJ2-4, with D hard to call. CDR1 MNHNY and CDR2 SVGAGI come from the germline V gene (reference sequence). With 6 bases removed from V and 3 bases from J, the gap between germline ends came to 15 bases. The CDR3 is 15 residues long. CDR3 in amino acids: CASSHRLGIKNIQYF. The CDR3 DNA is TGTGCCAGCAGCCACCGGTTGGGGATCAAAAACATTCAGTACTTC.

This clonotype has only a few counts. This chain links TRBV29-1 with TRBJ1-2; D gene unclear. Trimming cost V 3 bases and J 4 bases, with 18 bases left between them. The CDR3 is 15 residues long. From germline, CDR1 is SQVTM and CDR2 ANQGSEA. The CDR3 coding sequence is TGCAGCGTTGATTGGCTCCACGAACACCTCTATGGCTACACCTTC. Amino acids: CSVDWLHEHLYGYTF.

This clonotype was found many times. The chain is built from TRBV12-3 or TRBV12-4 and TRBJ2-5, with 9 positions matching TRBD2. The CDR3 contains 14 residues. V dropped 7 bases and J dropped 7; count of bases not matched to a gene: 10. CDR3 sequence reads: CASMRGLAKGTQYF. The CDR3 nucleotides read TGTGCCAGCATGAGGGGACTAGCTAAGGGGACCCAGTACTTC.

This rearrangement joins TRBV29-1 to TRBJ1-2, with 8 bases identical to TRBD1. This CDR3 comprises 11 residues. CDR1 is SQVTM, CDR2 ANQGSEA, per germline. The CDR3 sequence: CSDRGLSGYTF. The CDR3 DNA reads TGCAGTGACAGGGGCCTCTCTGGCTACACCTTC.

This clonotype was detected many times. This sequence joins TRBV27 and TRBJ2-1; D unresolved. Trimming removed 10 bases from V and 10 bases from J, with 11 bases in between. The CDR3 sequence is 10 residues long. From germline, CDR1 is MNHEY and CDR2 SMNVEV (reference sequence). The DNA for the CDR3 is TGTGCCACCCTGTCGCGGGAGCAGTTCTTC. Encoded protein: CATLSREQFF.

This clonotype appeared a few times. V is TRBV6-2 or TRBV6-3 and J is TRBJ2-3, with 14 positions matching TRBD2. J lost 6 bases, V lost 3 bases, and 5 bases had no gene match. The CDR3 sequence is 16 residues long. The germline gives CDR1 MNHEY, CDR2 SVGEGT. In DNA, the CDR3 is TGTGCCAGCAGTTATCCGGGACTAGCGGGGGTTGATACGCAGTATTTT. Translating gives CASSYPGLAGVDTQYF.

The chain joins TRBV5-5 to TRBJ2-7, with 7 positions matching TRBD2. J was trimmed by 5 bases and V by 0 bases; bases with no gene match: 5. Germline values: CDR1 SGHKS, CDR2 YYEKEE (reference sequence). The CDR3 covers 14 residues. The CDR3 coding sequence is TGTGCCAGCAGCTTGGCCCGGGGGGACCACGAGCAGTACGTC. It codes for CASSLARGDHEQYV.

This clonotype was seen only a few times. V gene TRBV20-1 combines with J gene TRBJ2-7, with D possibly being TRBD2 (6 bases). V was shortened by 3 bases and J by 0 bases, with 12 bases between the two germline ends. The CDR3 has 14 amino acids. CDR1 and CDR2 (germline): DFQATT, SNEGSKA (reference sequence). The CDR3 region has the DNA TGCAGTGCTAGTCATCCTAGCGACTCCTACGAGCAGTACGTC. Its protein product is CSASHPSDSYEQYV.

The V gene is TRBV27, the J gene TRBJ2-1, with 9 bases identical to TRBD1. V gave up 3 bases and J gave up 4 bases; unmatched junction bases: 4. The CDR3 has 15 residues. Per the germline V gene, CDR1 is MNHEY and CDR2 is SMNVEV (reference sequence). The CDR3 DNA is TGTGCCAGCAGTTTCCGGGACAGGGAATACAATGAGCAGTTCTTC. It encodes CASSFRDREYNEQFF.

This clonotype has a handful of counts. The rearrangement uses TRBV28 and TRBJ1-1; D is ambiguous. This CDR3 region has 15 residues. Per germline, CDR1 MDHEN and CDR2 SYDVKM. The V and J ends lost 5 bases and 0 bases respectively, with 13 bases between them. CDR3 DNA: TGTGCCAGCAGTGTACACGGGGTTCTGAACACTGAAGCTTTCTTT. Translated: CASSVHGVLNTEAFF.

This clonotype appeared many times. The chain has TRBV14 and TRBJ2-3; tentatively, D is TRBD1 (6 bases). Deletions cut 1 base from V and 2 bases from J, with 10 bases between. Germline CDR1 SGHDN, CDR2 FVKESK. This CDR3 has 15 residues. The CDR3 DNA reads TGTGCCAGCAGCCAAGGCCAGGGGTCCACAGATACGCAGTATTTT. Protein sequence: CASSQGQGSTDTQYF.

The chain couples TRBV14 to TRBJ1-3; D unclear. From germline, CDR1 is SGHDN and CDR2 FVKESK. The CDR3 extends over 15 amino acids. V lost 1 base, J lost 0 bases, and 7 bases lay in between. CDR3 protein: CASSQGLGSGNTIYF. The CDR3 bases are TGTGCCAGCAGCCAAGGACTGGGCTCTGGAAACACCATATATTTT.

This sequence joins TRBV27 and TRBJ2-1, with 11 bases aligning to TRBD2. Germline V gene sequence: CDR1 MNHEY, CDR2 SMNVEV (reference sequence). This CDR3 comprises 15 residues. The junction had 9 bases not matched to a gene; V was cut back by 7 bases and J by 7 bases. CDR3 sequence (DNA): TGTGCCAGCACCTCTTCTAGCGGGGGGTTGAATGAGCAGTTCTTC. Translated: CASTSSSGGLNEQFF.

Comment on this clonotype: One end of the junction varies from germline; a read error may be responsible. In nucleotides, the CDR3 is TGTGCCAGCAGTGAAGGGTCGACTTTCGCACCCCCCCACTTT. Its protein is CASSEGSTFAPPHF. The chain recombines TRBV6-1 with TRBJ1-6, with D hard to call. The CDR3 extends over 14 amino acids. Germline assignment: CDR1 MNHNS and CDR2 SASEGT.

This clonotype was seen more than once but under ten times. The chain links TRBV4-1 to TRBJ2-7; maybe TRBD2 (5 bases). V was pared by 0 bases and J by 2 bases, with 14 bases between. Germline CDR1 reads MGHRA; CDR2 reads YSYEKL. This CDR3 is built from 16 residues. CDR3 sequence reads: CASSQDPSGRAYEQYF. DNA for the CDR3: TGCGCCAGCAGCCAAGATCCTTCTGGGAGAGCCTACGAGCAGTACTTC.

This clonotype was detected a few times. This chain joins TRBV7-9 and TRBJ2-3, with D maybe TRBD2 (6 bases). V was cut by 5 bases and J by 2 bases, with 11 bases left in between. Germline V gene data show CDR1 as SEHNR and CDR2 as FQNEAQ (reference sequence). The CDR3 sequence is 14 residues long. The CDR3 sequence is CASSRESYTDTQYF. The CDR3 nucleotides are TGTGCCAGCAGCCGGGAGTCCTACACAGATACGCAGTATTTT.

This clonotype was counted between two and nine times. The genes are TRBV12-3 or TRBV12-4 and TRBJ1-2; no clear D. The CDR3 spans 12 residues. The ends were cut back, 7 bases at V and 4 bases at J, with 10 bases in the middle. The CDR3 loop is CASTLGSYGYTF. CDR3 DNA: TGTGCCAGCACCTTAGGGAGCTATGGCTACACCTTC.

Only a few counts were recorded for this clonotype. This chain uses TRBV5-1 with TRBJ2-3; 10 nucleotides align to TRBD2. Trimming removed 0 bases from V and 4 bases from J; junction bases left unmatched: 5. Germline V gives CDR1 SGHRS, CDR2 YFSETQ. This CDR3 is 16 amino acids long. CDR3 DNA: TGCGCCAGCAGCTTGGAGGTAGCGGGGGGCTCAGATACGCAGTATTTT. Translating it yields CASSLEVAGGSDTQYF.